This entry describes one T cell receptor beta chain. The sample belongs to a study of shared T cell receptors in the human thymus. V lost 4 bases to trimming and J lost 3 bases; unmatched junction nucleotides: 4. CDR3 length: 13 amino acids. The germline CDR1 and CDR2 sequences are SGDLS and YYNGEE. The table came from immunoSEQ multiplex PCR; TCRdb's copy has only in-frame clones and leaves some out. Here the sample spans almost 550,000 clones, 78% being singletons. The same sample was also studied in work on human thymus T cells. Turning to that study: Thymic tissue was derived from resections collected during corrective heart surgery. Thymic as well as blood repertoires seemed to favor certain V and J genes unevenly. Related work found strong thymic repertoire overlap between unrelated individuals.

The receptor was isolated from a boy younger than two with a congenital heart defect. V is TRBV9 and J is TRBJ2-7, with 7 positions matching TRBD2. Sequenced input: thymocytes. The CDR3 here is CASSPPSGYEQYF. The CDR3 region has the DNA TGTGCCAGCAGCCCCCCTAGCGGCTACGAGCAGTACTTC. The full variable domain, with the rest looked up from reference TRBV9 and TRBJ2-7, is DSGVTQTPKHLITATGQRVTLRCSPRSGDLSVYWYQQSLDQGLQFLIQYYNGEERAKGNILERFSAQQFPDLHSELNLSSLELGDSALYFCASSPPSGYEQYFGPGTRLTVT.